The T cell receptor (beta chain) under discussion was sequenced for a study of cytomegalovirus exposure and HLA in healthy donors. Study findings and constraints: Reports described diagnosis of cytomegalovirus status by the classifier as highly specific and sensitive. In a later analysis, across HLA loci, associated TCR counts were highest for DRB1, lowest for HLA-C.

This CDR3 spans 15 amino acids. The V and J ends lost 3 bases and 7 bases respectively, with 16 bases between them. Germline V gives CDR1 MDHEN, CDR2 SYDVKM. Primers included in the PCR were 60 Vbeta and 13 Jbeta primers. TCRdb's copy holds only in-frame clones and misses some; the assay was immunoSEQ multiplex PCR. The table shows about 100,000 clones, with around 76% occurring only once. As concerns this clone: The antigen remains unidentified. Distinct nucleotide sequences in the sample also encode this CDR3.

The sequence was collected from a woman aged 60-70 years in good health and CMV-seropositive. The sequencing input was PBMCs. V and J are TRBV28 and TRBJ1-5, with D possibly TRBD1 on 6 matching bases. CDR3: CASSFLGGARQPQHF. The CDR3 DNA reads as TGTGCCAGCAGTTTCTTGGGGGGGGCAAGACAGCCCCAGCATTTT. The complete variable domain, with remaining parts taken from reference TRBV28 and TRBJ1-5, reads DVKVTQSSRYLVKRTGEKVFLECVQDMDHENMFWYRQDPGLGLRLIYFSYDVKMKEKGDIPEGYSVSREKKERFSLILESASTNQTSMYLCASSFLGGARQPQHFGDGTRLSIL.